Listed below are T cell receptor beta chains from one sample, sequenced in a study of regulatory and conventional T cells in RAG deficiency. Clones were sequenced by immunoSEQ multiplex PCR, and TCRdb holds only the in-frame ones, with some missing. This sample has more than 5,000 clones; around 92% occur once, and the top ten carry under 50%. The sequencing input was CD8+ T cells sorted from blood. The receptors were sampled from a human donor with RAG deficiency presenting as severe combined immunodeficiency. CDR3s leave out the opening cysteine and the closing phenylalanine or tryptophan. D genes are given only for firm matches.

D gene,J gene,V gene,CDR3 protein
NA,TRBJ1-1,TRBV7-9,ASSLLGDLVEAF
TRBD2,TRBJ2-7,TRBV5-1,ASRPLAGGPYEQY
NA,TRBJ2-7,TRBV9,ASSPVGGEQY
NA,TRBJ1-2,TRBV7-9,ASSLRSADGYT
NA,TRBJ1-4,TRBV2,ASSLHAGAIGEKLF
NA,TRBJ2-5,TRBV9,ASSVGEGQETQY
NA,TRBJ1-2,TRBV13,ASSLGNYGYT
NA,TRBJ2-7,TRBV30,AWRDSPYEQY
TRBD1,TRBJ1-4,TRBV4-3,ASSQGQGSNEKLF
NA,TRBJ2-5,TRBV7-9,ASSLVHRGKQTQY
NA,TRBJ2-7,TRBV7-9,ASSSQGYEQY
NA,TRBJ2-1,TRBV27,ASSLGAGAPYNEQF
TRBD2,TRBJ2-6,TRBV28,ASSAWGGGPAGANVLT
NA,TRBJ2-3,TRBV4-2,ASSQEQATDTQY
TRBD1,TRBJ2-7,TRBV27,ASSTGQGAYEQY
NA,TRBJ2-3,TRBV4-1,ASSQEYLVVLRADTQY
NA,TRBJ1-2,TRBV19,ASSMRQQVAYGYT
NA,TRBJ2-1,TRBV7-9,ASSPHNEQF
NA,TRBJ2-3,TRBV27,ASRPQGTDTQY
NA,TRBJ2-3,TRBV7-3,ASSLDSTDTQY
NA,TRBJ2-1,TRBV27,ASSWGAPYNEQF
NA,TRBJ2-7,TRBV27,ASSFSQGFSAYEQY
NA,TRBJ2-3,TRBV6-5,ASSYSAAPRRTQY
TRBD2,TRBJ2-3,TRBV9,ASSEAGDYSTDTQY
NA,TRBJ2-5,TRBV7-9,ASSFRRVDLQETQY
TRBD1,TRBJ2-5,TRBV4-3,ASSQEATGTGWQETQY